Listed below are T cell receptor beta chains from one sample, sequenced in a study of beta chain features in type 1 diabetes. Sequencing was performed with immunoSEQ multiplex PCR; in TCRdb, only in-frame clones are kept and a portion is missing. The sample lists 30,000 to 40,000 clones, around 60% occurring once. Sequenced input: Tregs from blood. The source of these receptors is a woman in her twenties or thirties in good health. CDR3s include the opening cysteine and the closing phenylalanine or tryptophan.

>TRBV5-1|TRBJ2-5
CASSLVGLDQETQYF
>TRBV18|TRBJ1-5
CASSLNRQGQPQHF
>TRBV28|TRBJ2-2
CASSHPGLAGGYTGELFF
>TRBV15|TRBJ2-1
CATSRVAALKNEQFF
>TRBV28|TRBJ2-1
CASSTTGLAEYNEQFF
>TRBV20-1|TRBJ2-5
CSATGPQTQYF
>TRBV5-1|TRBJ2-2
CASSLNWEPTKSTGELFF
>TRBV4-1|TRBJ2-7
CASSQARDNYEQYF
>TRBV7-2|TRBJ2-7
CASSLGLQRTYEQYF
>TRBV4-2|TRBJ2-1
CASSQAGVAHNEQFF
>TRBV18|TRBJ2-1
CASSTAFGINEQFF
>TRBV30|TRBJ1-2
CAWNEQGKFYGYTF
>TRBV29-1|TRBJ2-7
CSAVGTSGRAYEQYF
>TRBV7-2|TRBJ2-7
CASSRQGSYEQYF
>TRBV2|TRBJ2-6
CASNSRPGLSGLAGGATGANVLTF
>TRBV10-3|TRBJ2-1
CAISWGLATYNEQFF
>TRBV9|TRBJ1-3
CASSVDPDSGNTIYF
>TRBV6-1|TRBJ2-7
CASSEGLADSYEQYF
>TRBV19|TRBJ1-2
CASSIGPRSYTF
>TRBV19|TRBJ1-1
CASSAPDRGTNTEAFF
>TRBV5-1|TRBJ2-4
CASSLAGRGDIQYF
>TRBV28|TRBJ2-5
CASSRRLLQETQYF
>TRBV5-1|TRBJ1-1
CASSLVPGGAAEAFF
>TRBV7-9|TRBJ2-6
CASSTNRDGANVLTF
>TRBV20-1|TRBJ2-5
CSARGGETQYF
>TRBV14|TRBJ1-2
CASSLFPAYGYTF
>TRBV5-1|TRBJ2-6
CASSLSASPGANVLTF
>TRBV10-1|TRBJ1-5
CASSESIPWDRDRSNQPQHF
>TRBV28|TRBJ2-7
CASSVTKDYEQYF
>TRBV18|TRBJ2-7
CASSHTWEGTGSYEQYF
>TRBV29-1|TRBJ2-5
CSVEVGNSGETQYF
>TRBV10-2|TRBJ2-7
CASSLGLAGVNEQYF